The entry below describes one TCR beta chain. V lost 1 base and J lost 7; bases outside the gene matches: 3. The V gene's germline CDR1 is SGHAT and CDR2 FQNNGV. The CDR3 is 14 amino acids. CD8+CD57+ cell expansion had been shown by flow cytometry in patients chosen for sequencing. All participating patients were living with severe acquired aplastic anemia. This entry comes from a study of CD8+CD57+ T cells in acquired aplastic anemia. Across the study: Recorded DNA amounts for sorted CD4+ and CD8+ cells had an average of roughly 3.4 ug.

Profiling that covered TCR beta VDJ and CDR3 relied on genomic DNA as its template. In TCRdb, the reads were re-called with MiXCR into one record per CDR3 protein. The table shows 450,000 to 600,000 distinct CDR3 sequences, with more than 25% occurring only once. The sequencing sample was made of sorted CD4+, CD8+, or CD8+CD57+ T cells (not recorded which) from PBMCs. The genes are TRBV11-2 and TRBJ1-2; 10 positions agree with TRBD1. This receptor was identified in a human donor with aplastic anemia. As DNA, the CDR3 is TGTGCCAGCAGCTTAGTGACAGGGGGCCCTGGCTACACCTTC. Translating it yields CASSLVTGGPGYTF.